This T cell receptor (beta chain) appears in the sequencing data of a study of regulatory T cells in long-lasting Graves disease. With iRepertoire HTBI primers and Arm-PCR of CDR3 regions, TCR beta libraries were built. TCRdb used MiXCR to reprocess the multiplex PCR reads, holding one entry per CDR3 protein. This sample yields hundreds of thousands of distinct CDR3 sequences, of which 15% to 20% are seen a single time; around 27% belongs to the top ten. Germline V gene data show CDR1 as MNHEY and CDR2 as SVGEGT. CDR3 size: 12 residues. Trimming removed 6 bases from V and 5 bases from J, with 10 bases in between. Ten or more counts support this clonotype. Time point of the sample: newly diagnosed GD, antithyroid drugs for less than 3 months. The TCR library was prepared using RNA isolated from PBMCs. The same sample was also used in a study of T cells in Graves' hyperthyroidism and ophthalmopathy.

The receptor was isolated from a man aged 40-49 years with Graves disease. The V gene is TRBV6-2 or TRBV6-3, the J gene TRBJ2-5, with D unresolved. The source material was peripheral blood mononuclear cells (PBMCs), sampled at new diagnosis, from a patient treated with antithyroid drugs. CDR3 sequence reads: CASSRADETQYF. The CDR3 DNA reads TGTGCCAGCAGCCGGGCAGACGAGACCCAGTACTTC.